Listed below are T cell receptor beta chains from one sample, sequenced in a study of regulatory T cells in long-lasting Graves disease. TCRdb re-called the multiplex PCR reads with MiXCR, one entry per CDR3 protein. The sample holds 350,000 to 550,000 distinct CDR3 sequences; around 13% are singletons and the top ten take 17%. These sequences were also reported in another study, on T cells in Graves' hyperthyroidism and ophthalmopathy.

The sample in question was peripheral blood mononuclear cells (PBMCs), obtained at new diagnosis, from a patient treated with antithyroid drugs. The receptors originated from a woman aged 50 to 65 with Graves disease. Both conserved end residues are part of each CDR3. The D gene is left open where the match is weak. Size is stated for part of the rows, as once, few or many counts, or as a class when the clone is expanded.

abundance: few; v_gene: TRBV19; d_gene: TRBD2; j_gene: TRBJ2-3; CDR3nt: TGTGCCAGTAAGGTGGGGACTAGCGGAGATACGCAGTATTTT; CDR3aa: CASKVGTSGDTQYF
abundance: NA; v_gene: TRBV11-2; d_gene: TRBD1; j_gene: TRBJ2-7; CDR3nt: TGTGCCAGCAGCCGAACTATCGGGACAGGGTCTGTCGAGCAGTACTTC; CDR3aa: CASSRTIGTGSVEQYF
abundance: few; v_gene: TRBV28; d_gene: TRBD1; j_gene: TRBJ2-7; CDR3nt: TGTGCCAGCAGTCGCACCGGGACAGGTGTCCACGAGCAGTACTTC; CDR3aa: CASSRTGTGVHEQYF
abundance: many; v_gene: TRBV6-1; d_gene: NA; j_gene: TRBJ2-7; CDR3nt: TGTGCCAGCAGGAACTACGAGCAGTACTTC; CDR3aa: CASRNYEQYF
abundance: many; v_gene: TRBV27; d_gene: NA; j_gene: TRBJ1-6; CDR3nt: TGTGCCAGCAGTTTTTCAGGGTTTGATTCACCCCTCCACTTT; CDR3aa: CASSFSGFDSPLHF
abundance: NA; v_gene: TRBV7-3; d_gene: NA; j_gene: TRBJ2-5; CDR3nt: TGTGCCAGCAGCCAAGGGGGAGTGGGGAGAGAGACCCAGTACTTC; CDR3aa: CASSQGGVGRETQYF
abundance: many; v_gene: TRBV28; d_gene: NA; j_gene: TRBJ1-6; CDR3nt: TGTGCCAGCAGTTTAGAGTGGCGTAATTCACCCCTCCACTTT; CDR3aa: CASSLEWRNSPLHF
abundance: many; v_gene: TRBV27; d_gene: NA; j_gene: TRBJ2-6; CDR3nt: TGTGCCAGCAGTCACAGGGGAGGTGGGGCCAACGTCCTGACTTTC; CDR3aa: CASSHRGGGANVLTF
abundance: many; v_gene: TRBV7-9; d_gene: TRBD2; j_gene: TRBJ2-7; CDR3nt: TGTGCCAGCAGCTTAGGGGCGGGAGGGTACTACGAGCAGTACTTC; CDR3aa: CASSLGAGGYYEQYF
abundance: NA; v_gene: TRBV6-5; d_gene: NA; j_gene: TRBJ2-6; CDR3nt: TGTGCCAGCAGTTACTCGTCTGGCTCTGGGGCCAACGTCCTGACTTTC; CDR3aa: CASSYSSGSGANVLTF
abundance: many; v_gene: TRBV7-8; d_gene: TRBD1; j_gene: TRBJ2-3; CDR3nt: TGTGCCAGCAGCTTATTGCTGGACAGGCGCACAGATACGCAGTATTTT; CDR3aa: CASSLLLDRRTDTQYF
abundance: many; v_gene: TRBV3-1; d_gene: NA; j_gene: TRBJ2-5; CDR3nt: TGTGCCAGCAGCCAAGGGGCGGTAGAGACCCAGTACTTC; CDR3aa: CASSQGAVETQYF
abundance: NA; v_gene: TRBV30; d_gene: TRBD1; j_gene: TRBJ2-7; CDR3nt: TGTGCCTGCATCCCGGGACAGAGTTTCTACGAGCAGTACTTC; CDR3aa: CACIPGQSFYEQYF
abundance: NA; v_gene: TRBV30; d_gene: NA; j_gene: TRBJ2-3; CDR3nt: TGTGCCTGGAGTGTACGGGGGCCCACAGATACGCAGTATTTT; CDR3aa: CAWSVRGPTDTQYF
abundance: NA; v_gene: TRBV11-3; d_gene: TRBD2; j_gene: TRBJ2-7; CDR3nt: TGTGCCAGCAGTTTATCGACCCAAGGGACTAGCGGGAGGCCTCGCTCCTACGAGCAGTACTTC; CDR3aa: CASSLSTQGTSGRPRSYEQYF
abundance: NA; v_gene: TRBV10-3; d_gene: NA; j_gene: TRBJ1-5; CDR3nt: TGTGCCATCAGTGATGATCCGGCCAGTCAGCCCCAGCATTTT; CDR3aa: CAISDDPASQPQHF
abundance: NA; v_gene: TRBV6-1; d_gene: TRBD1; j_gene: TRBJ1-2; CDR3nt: TGTGCCAGCAGTATCTCACGGACCCGGACAGGGGGCTATGGCTACACCTTC; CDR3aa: CASSISRTRTGGYGYTF
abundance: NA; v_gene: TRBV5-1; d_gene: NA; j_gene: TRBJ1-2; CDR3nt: TGCGCCAGCTGGGGAGGACTCGGCCCTATGGGCTACACCTTC; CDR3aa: CASWGGLGPMGYTF
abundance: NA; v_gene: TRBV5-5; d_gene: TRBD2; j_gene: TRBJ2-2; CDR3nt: TGTGCCAGCAGCTTGAGGCAGGGAGGGGACACCGGGGAGCTGTTTTTT; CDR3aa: CASSLRQGGDTGELFF